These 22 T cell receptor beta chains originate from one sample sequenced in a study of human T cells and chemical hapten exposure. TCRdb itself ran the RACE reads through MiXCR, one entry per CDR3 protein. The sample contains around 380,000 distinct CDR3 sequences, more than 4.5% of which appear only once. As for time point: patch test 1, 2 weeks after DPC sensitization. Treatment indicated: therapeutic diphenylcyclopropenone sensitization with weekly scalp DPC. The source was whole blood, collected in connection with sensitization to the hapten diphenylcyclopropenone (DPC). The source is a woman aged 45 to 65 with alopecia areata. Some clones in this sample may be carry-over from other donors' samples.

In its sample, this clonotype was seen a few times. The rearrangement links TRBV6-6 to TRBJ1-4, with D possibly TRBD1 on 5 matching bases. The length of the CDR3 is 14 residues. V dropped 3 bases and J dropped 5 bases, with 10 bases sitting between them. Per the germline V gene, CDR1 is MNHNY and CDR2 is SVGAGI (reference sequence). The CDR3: CASSYSTENEKLFF. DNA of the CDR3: TGTGCCAGCAGTTATTCGACAGAGAATGAAAAACTGTTTTTT.

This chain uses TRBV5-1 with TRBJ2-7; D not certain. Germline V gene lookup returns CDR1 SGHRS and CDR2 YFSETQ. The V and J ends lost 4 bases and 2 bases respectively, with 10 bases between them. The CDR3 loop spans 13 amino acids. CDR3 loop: CASSVGSTYEQYF. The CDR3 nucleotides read TGCGCCAGCAGCGTAGGCAGCACCTACGAGCAGTACTTC.

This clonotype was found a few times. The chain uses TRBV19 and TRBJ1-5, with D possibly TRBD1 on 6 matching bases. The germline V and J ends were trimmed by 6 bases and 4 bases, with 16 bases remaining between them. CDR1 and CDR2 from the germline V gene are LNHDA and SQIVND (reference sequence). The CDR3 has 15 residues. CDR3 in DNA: TGTGCCAGTAGCCCAGGGGCCGGGCCGAATCAGCCCCAGCATTTT. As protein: CASSPGAGPNQPQHF.

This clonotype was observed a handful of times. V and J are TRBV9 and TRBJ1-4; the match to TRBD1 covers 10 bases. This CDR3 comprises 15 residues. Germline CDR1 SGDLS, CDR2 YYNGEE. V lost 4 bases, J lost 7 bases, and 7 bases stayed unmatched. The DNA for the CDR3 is TGTGCCAGCAGCCCAGAGGGACAGGGGACTGAAAAACTGTTTTTT. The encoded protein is CASSPEGQGTEKLFF.

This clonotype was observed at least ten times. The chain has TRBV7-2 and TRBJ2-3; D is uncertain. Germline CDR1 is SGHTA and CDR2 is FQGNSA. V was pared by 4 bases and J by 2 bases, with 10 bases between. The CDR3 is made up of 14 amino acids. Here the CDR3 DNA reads TGTGCCAGCAGCTCGGACGGATTCACAGATACGCAGTATTTT. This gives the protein CASSSDGFTDTQYF.

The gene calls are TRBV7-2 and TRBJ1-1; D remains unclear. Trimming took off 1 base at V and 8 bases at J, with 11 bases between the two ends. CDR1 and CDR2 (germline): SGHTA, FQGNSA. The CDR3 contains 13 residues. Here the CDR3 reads CASSLVVGREAFF. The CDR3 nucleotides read TGTGCCAGCAGCTTAGTGGTGGGCAGGGAAGCTTTCTTT. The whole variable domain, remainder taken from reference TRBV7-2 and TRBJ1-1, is GAGVSQSPSNKVTEKGKDVELRCDPISGHTALYWYRQSLGQGLEFLIYFQGNSAPDKSGLPSDRFSAERTGGSVSTLTIQRTQQEDSAVYLCASSLVVGREAFFGQGTRLTVV.

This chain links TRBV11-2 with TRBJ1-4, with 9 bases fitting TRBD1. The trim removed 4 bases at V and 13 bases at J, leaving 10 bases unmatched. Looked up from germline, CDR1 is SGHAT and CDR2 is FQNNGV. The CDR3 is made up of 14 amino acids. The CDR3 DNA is TGTGCCAGCAGCTATGGGACAGGGAATGAGATACTGTTTTTT. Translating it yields CASSYGTGNEILFF.

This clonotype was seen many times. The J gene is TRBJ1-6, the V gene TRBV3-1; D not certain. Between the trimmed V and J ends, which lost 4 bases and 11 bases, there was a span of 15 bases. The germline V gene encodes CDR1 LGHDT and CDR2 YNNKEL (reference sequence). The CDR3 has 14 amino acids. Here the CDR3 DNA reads TGTGCCAGCAGCCTAACGGCCCCGAGGGCACCCCTCCACTTT. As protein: CASSLTAPRAPLHF.

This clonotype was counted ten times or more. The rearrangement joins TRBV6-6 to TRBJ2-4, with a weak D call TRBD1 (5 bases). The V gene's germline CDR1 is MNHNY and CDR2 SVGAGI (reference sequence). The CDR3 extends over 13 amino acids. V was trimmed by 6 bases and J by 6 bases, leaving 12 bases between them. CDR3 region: CASSYDTGNIQYF. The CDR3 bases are TGTGCCAGCAGCTACGACACAGGAAACATTCAGTACTTC.

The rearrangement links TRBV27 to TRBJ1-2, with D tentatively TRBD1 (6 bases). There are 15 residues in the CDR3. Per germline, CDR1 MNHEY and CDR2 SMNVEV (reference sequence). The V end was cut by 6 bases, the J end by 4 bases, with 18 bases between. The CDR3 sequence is CASSPLQGTRYGYTF. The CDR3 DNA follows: TGTGCCAGCAGCCCTCTACAGGGTACTCGCTATGGCTACACCTTC.

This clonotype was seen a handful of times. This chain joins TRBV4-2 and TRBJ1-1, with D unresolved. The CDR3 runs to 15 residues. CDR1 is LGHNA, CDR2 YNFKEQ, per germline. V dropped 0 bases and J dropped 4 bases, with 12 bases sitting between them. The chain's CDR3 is CASSQDTASRTEAFF. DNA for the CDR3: TGTGCCAGCAGCCAAGATACCGCTAGTCGCACTGAAGCTTTCTTT.

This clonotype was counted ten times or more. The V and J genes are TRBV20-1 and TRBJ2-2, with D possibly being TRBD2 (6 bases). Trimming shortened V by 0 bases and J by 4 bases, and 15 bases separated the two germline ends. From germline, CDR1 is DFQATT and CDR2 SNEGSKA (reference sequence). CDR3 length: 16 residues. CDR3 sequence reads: CSARDRLSAGTGELFF. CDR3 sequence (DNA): TGCAGTGCTAGAGATCGTCTCTCAGCGGGCACCGGGGAGCTGTTTTTT.

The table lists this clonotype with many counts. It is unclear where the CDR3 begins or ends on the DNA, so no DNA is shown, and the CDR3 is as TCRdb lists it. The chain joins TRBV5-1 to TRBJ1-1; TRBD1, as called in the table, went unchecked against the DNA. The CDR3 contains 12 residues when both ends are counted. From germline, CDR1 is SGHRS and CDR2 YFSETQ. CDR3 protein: CASSVGSGTGRF.

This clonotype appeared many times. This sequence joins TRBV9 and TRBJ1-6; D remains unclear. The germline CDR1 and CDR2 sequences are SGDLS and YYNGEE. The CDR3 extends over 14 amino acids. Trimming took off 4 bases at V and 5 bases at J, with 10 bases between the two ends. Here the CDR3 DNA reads TGTGCCAGCAGCCCCGCACCCCATAATTCACCCCTCCACTTT. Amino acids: CASSPAPHNSPLHF.

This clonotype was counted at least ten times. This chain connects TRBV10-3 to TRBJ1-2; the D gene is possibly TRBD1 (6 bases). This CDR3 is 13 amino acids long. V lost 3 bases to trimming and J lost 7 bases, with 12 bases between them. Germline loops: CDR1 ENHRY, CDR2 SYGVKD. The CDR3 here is CAISDEGERGYTF. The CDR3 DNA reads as TGTGCCATCAGTGATGAGGGGGAGCGTGGCTACACCTTC.

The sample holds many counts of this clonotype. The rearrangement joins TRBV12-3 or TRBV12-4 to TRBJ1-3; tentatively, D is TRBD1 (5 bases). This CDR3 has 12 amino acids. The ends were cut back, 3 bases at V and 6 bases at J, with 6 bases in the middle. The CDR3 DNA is TGTGCCAGCAGTTTGGGGCAAAACACCATATATTTT. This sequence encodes CASSLGQNTIYF.

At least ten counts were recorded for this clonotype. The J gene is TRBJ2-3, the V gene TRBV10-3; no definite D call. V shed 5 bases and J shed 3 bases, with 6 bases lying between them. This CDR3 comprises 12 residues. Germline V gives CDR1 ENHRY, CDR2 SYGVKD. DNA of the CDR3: TGTGCCATCAGTACGGCAACAGATACGCAGTATTTT. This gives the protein CAISTATDTQYF.

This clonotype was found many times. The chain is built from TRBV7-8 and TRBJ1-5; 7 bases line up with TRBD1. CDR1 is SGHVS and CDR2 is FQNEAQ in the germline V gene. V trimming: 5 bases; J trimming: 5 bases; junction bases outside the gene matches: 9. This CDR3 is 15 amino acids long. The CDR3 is CASSPFTRGYQPQHF. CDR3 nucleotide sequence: TGTGCCAGCAGCCCTTTTACCAGGGGGTATCAGCCCCAGCATTTT.

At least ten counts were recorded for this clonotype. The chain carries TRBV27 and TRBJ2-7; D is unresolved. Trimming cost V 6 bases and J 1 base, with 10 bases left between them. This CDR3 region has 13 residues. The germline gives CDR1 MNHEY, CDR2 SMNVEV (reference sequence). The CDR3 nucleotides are TGTGCCAGCAGAGCAAGCAGGTCCTACGAGCAGTACTTC. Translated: CASRASRSYEQYF.

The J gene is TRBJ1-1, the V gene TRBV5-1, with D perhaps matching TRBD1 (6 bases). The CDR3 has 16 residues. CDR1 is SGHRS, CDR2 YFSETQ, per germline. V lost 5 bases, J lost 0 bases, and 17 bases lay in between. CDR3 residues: CASRGAGARMNTEAFF. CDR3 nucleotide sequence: TGCGCCAGCAGAGGGGCAGGGGCTAGGATGAACACTGAAGCTTTCTTT.

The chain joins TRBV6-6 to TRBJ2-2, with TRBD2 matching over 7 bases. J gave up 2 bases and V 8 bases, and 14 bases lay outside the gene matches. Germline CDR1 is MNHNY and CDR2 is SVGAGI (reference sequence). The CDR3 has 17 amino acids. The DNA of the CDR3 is TGTGCCAGCCTCTCCGGGTCGGGGGGATCAAACACCGGGGAGCTGTTTTTT. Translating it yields CASLSGSGGSNTGELFF.

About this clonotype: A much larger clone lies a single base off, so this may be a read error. The CDR3 loop reads CVTSRPDGSNYGYTF. The CDR3 DNA sequence: TGTGTCACCAGCAGGCCGGACGGTTCTAACTATGGCTACACCTTC. The chain carries TRBV15 and TRBJ1-2, with D hard to call. The CDR3 runs 15 residues. Germline V gives CDR1 LNHNV, CDR2 YYDKDF (reference sequence). The variable domain in full, completed from reference TRBV15 and TRBJ1-2, reads DAMVIQNPRYQVTQFGKPVTLSCSQTLNHNVMYWYQQKSSQAPKLLFHYYDKDFNNEADTPDNFQSRRPNTSFCFLDIRSPGLGDTAMYLCVTSRPDGSNYGYTFGSGTRLTVV.